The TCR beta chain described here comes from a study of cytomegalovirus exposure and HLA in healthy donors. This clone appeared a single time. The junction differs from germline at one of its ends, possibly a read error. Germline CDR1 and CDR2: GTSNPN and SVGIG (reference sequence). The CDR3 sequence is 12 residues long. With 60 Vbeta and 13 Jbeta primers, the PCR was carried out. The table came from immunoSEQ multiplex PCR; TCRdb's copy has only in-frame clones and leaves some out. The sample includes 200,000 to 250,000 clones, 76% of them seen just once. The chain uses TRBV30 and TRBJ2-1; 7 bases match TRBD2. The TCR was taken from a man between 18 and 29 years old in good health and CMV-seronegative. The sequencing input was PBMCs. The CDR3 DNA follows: TGTGCCTGGAGGGGGGACGGGGACTATATAATCTTC. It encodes CAWRGDGDYIIF.